This TCR beta chain appears in the sequencing data of a study of T cells after yellow fever vaccination. About the study: Libraries from low-cell-number fractions were prepared with the SMART-Seq v4 Ultra Low Input RNA kit.

Generation of TCR cDNA used 5'RACE template switching (which added a universal primer site and UMIs). One entry per CDR3 protein, called by TCRdb with MiXCR from the 5' RACE reads. The repertoire includes hundreds of thousands of distinct CDR3 sequences, 9% to 15% of them detected once, and about 15% sits in the top ten. Overall study findings and caveats: Reappearance after the booster was seen for most primary-vaccination clones, at around 95% CD4 and 70% to 90% CD8.

In the case of this clonotype: Antigen unknown.

The CDR3 runs 17 residues. In germline, CDR1 is SGHRS, CDR2 YFSETQ. The ends lost 4 bases at V and 5 bases at J; junction bases unmatched: 14. The V call is TRBV5-1, the J call TRBJ2-1; 8 bases line up with TRBD2. The sample here was PBMCs, taken on the day of the yellow fever booster vaccination. The sequence was collected from a man aged 25 to 45 who received the YFV17D yellow fever vaccine. The CDR3 protein is CASSLGVGTSGHNEQFF. Written as DNA, the CDR3 is TGCGCCAGCAGCCTGGGGGTCGGGACTAGTGGTCACAATGAGCAGTTCTTC. The full variable domain, with the rest looked up from reference TRBV5-1 and TRBJ2-1, is KAGVTQTPRYLIKTRGQQVTLSCSPISGHRSVSWYQQTPGQGLQFLFEYFSETQRNKGNFPGRFSGRQFSNSRSEMNVSTLELGDSALYLCASSLGVGTSGHNEQFFGPGTRLTVL.